Presented here are 2 T cell receptor beta chains from one specimen sequenced in a study of siplizumab effects on memory and regulatory T cells. Method: immunoSEQ multiplex PCR; TCRdb's copy keeps in-frame clones and lacks some. The sample includes over 65,000 clones, around 93% of them seen just once. Sequences were obtained from CD8+ T cells sorted from blood. Source of these receptors: a human donor in good health.

The rearrangement joins TRBV28 to TRBJ2-5; 8 nucleotides align to TRBD1. Germline V lookup: CDR1 MDHEN, CDR2 SYDVKM. J gave up 5 bases and V 3 bases, and 8 bases lay outside the gene matches. This CDR3 region has 15 residues. CDR3: CASSLSAGGTETQYF. CDR3 nucleotides: TGTGCCAGCAGTTTGTCGGCAGGGGGCACCGAGACCCAGTACTTC.

This clone has a single count. J is TRBJ1-1 and V is TRBV6-4; D is uncertain. CDR1 is MRHNA and CDR2 is SNTAGT in the germline V gene. V lost 5 bases, J lost 4 bases, and 11 bases lay in between. CDR3 length: 13 residues. Here the CDR3 reads CASSHGMITEAFF. The CDR3 nucleotides are TGTGCCAGCAGTCACGGGATGATCACTGAAGCTTTCTTT.